The 5 T cell receptor beta chains below were found in one sample sequenced in a study of CD8 T cells in Susac syndrome. It was with random hexamers that roughly 0.45 to 1 ug RNA was reverse transcribed. TCRdb fed the immunoSEQ multiplex PCR reads into MiXCR, producing one record per CDR3 protein. The repertoire includes 150,000 or so distinct CDR3 sequences, approximately 95% of them detected once, and roughly 0.14% sits in the top ten. The sequenced material came from CD4+ T cells from PBMCs. The receptor set was obtained from a human donor with Susac syndrome.

The J gene is TRBJ2-2, the V gene TRBV9, with D perhaps TRBD2 (7 bases). The CDR3 is 17 amino acids. Germline V gene sequence: CDR1 SGDLS, CDR2 YYNGEE. The V end was cut by 4 bases, the J end by 6 bases, with 22 bases between. The CDR3 here is CASSPRLRGGAPGELFF. The DNA of the CDR3 is TGTGCCAGCAGCCCAAGACTAAGGGGGGGGGCCCCCGGGGAGCTGTTTTTT.

The chain employs TRBV21-1 and TRBJ2-1; TRBD2 is taken as the D call from the table, unchecked against the DNA. TRBV21-1 is a pseudogene. This CDR3 comprises 18 residues. The CDR3 DNA reads as TGTGCCAGCAGCAAAGCGCTGGAGCGGCAGCCCTCCTACAATGAGCAGTTCTTC. It encodes CASSKALERQPSYNEQFF.

The chain employs TRBV24-1 and TRBJ2-1; TRBD2 might be the D (6 bases). This CDR3 contains 13 residues. The germline gives CDR1 KGHDR, CDR2 SFDVKD. Trimming removed 4 bases from V and 6 bases from J, with 9 bases in between. The CDR3 region has the DNA TGTGCCACCAGTGAGACTAGATCCAATGAGCAGTTCTTC. Translation gives CATSETRSNEQFF.

V usage is TRBV15 and J usage is TRBJ1-4, with TRBD1 as a possible D gene (5 bases). This CDR3 is built from 12 residues. The V gene lost 11 bases and the J gene lost 5 bases, with 12 bases spanning the gap. Germline loops: CDR1 LNHNV, CDR2 YYDKDF (reference sequence). The CDR3 DNA is TGTGCCCCCCGGGACGTAAATGAAAAACTGTTTTTT. The encoded protein is CAPRDVNEKLFF.

The rearrangement joins TRBV6-2 or TRBV6-3 to TRBJ2-6; tentative D call: TRBD1 (5 bases). Germline V CDR1 and CDR2: MNHEY, SVGEGT. V lost 7 bases, J lost 2 bases, and 9 bases lay in between. This CDR3 is built from 14 residues. The CDR3 region has the DNA TGTGCCAGCAAGTGGACAACTGGGGCCAACGTCCTGACTTTC. Its translation: CASKWTTGANVLTF.